Listed here are 18 T cell receptor beta chains from one sample, sequenced in a study of T cells in localized non-small cell lung cancer. Generated by immunoSEQ multiplex PCR, the TCRdb table keeps only in-frame clones and is missing some. Of 30,000 to 45,000 clones listed, 81% are singletons. Sequenced here: peripheral blood mononuclear cells, sampled before any cancer treatment. The receptors were gathered from a male donor older than 55 with stage II lung adenocarcinoma.

This rearrangement joins TRBV5-4 to TRBJ2-3; D might be TRBD2 (5 bases). Per germline, CDR1 SGHNT and CDR2 YYREEE (reference sequence). The CDR3 is 15 residues long. With 0 bases removed from V and 0 bases from J, the gap between germline ends came to 8 bases. Written as DNA, the CDR3 is TGTGCCAGCAGCTTGGGGGCTAGCAGCACAGATACGCAGTATTTT. Its translation is CASSLGASSTDTQYF. Drawing the rest from reference TRBV5-4 and TRBJ2-3, the complete variable domain is ETGVTQSPTHLIKTRGQQVTLRCSSQSGHNTVSWYQQALGQGPQFIFQYYREEENGRGNFPPRFSGLQFPNYSSELNVNALELDDSALYLCASSLGASSTDTQYFGPGTRLTVL.

The chain joins TRBV19 to TRBJ1-2, with TRBD1 as a possible D gene (5 bases). The CDR3 extends over 12 amino acids. The V end lost 2 bases, the J end lost 8 bases, and 9 bases lay between the germline ends. Germline CDR1 LNHDA, CDR2 SQIVND (reference sequence). In DNA form, the CDR3 reads TGTGCCAGTAGTATACAGGGTAGCGGCTACACCTTC. Translating gives CASSIQGSGYTF.

The chain employs TRBV11-1 and TRBJ2-4; TRBD2 is a possible D gene (5 bases). Germline V CDR1 and CDR2: SGHAT, FQDESV (reference sequence). Trimming left V 2 bases short and J 3 bases short, with 11 bases between. The CDR3 has 15 residues. CDR3 region: CASSLYTGDKNIQYF. The CDR3 bases are TGTGCCAGCAGCTTATACACCGGGGACAAAAACATTCAGTACTTC.

The rearrangement joins TRBV11-2 to TRBJ1-2; tentatively, D is TRBD1 (5 bases). CDR1 and CDR2 from the germline V gene are SGHAT and FQNNGV. Trimming cost V 5 bases and J 1 base, with 8 bases left between them. The CDR3 length is 13 residues. The CDR3 DNA sequence: TGTGCCAGCAGCCAGGGACTTAACTATGGCTACACCTTC. Protein product: CASSQGLNYGYTF.

The rearrangement joins TRBV5-4 to TRBJ1-5; D is possibly TRBD1 (6 bases). The germline gives CDR1 SGHNT, CDR2 YYREEE (reference sequence). The CDR3 consists of 15 residues. Trimming left V 4 bases short and J 5 bases short, with 16 bases between. This chain's CDR3 is CASSHFDRLDQPQHF. In DNA, the CDR3 is TGTGCCAGCAGCCACTTTGACAGGCTCGATCAGCCCCAGCATTTT. Complete variable domain (other parts from reference TRBV5-4 and TRBJ1-5): ETGVTQSPTHLIKTRGQQVTLRCSSQSGHNTVSWYQQALGQGPQFIFQYYREEENGRGNFPPRFSGLQFPNYSSELNVNALELDDSALYLCASSHFDRLDQPQHFGDGTRLSIL.

The rearrangement links TRBV29-1 to TRBJ1-1; D is ambiguous. The length of the CDR3 is 15 residues. The germline V gene encodes CDR1 SQVTM and CDR2 ANQGSEA. The V and J ends lost 8 bases and 0 bases respectively, with 19 bases between them. The CDR3 region is CSLSRLPFMNTEAFF. The CDR3 nucleotides read TGCAGCCTCAGCAGACTGCCGTTCATGAACACTGAAGCTTTCTTT.

The chain combines TRBV7-9 with TRBJ1-1; TRBD1 matches 9 bases. The CDR3 totals 15 residues. The V segment lost 5 bases and the J segment 5 bases; nucleotides outside the gene matches: 9. Germline-derived CDR1 and CDR2 are SEHNR and FQNEAQ (reference sequence). DNA for the CDR3: TGTGCCAGCAGCCCGAGGGGGACAGGGAATACTGAAGCTTTCTTT. Its protein is CASSPRGTGNTEAFF.

This clone occurred a few times. The V call is TRBV29-1, the J call TRBJ1-2; no firm D call. V gave up 3 bases and J gave up 8 bases, with 16 bases separating them. The CDR3 length is 13 residues. The germline gives CDR1 SQVTM, CDR2 ANQGSEA. CDR3 nucleotide sequence: TGCAGCGTTGAGGGAGTGCAGGTTGGGGGCTACACCTTC. Its translation is CSVEGVQVGGYTF.

This clone was counted only a few times. The rearrangement uses TRBV7-2 and TRBJ1-1, with no clear D. The germline CDR1 and CDR2 sequences are SGHTA and FQGNSA. Trimming cost V 3 bases and J 0 bases, with 14 bases left between them. The CDR3 is 16 amino acids. The CDR3 sequence is CASSFPAGGVNTEAFF. The CDR3 DNA reads as TGTGCCAGCAGCTTTCCAGCGGGCGGTGTGAACACTGAAGCTTTCTTT.

This clone was seen just once. V is TRBV19 and J is TRBJ1-2; D is unresolved. V gave up 6 bases and J gave up 2 bases, with 10 bases separating them. Germline loops: CDR1 LNHDA, CDR2 SQIVND (reference sequence). CDR3 length equals 13 residues. The CDR3 DNA is TGTGCCAGTAGGCCAGGATTCAACTATGGCTACACCTTC. It is translated as CASRPGFNYGYTF. The variable domain in full, completed from reference TRBV19 and TRBJ1-2, reads DGGITQSPKYLFRKEGQNVTLSCEQNLNHDAMYWYRQDPGQGLRLIYYSQIVNDFQKGDIAEGYSVSREKKESFPLTVTSAQKNPTAFYLCASRPGFNYGYTFGSGTRLTVV.

The genes are TRBV18 and TRBJ1-1, with D possibly being TRBD1 (5 bases). Germline V gene lookup returns CDR1 KGHSH and CDR2 LQKENI. The CDR3 is 16 residues long. Trimming took off 3 bases at V and 1 base at J, with 15 bases between the two ends. CDR3 in amino acids: CASSPSRAGRNTEAFF. The CDR3, as DNA: TGTGCCAGCTCACCCTCCAGGGCAGGCCGGAACACTGAAGCTTTCTTT.

The J gene is TRBJ1-2, the V gene TRBV6-5, with TRBD1 matching 7 bases. Germline assignment: CDR1 MNHEY and CDR2 SVGAGI. The junction had 2 bases not matched to a gene; V was cut back by 8 bases and J by 2 bases. CDR3 size: 12 residues. The CDR3 loop reads CASRDSNYGYTF. The CDR3 bases are TGTGCCAGCCGGGACAGCAACTATGGCTACACCTTC.

The chain joins TRBV13 to TRBJ2-7; no definite D call. The V gene lost 6 bases and the J gene lost 4 bases, with 10 bases spanning the gap. CDR1 is PRHDT and CDR2 is FYEKMQ in the germline V gene (reference sequence). The CDR3 covers 12 residues. The CDR3 nucleotides read TGTGCCAGCAGACGTGACACGTACGAGCAGTACTTC. This codes for CASRRDTYEQYF.

This rearrangement joins TRBV7-9 to TRBJ1-1; D remains unclear. Trimming cost V 1 base and J 11 bases, with 11 bases left between them. The CDR3 covers 12 residues. The V gene's germline CDR1 is SEHNR and CDR2 FQNEAQ (reference sequence). The CDR3 coding sequence is TGTGCCAGCAGCTTAGAGGTCGGGGAGGCTTTCTTT. Amino acid sequence: CASSLEVGEAFF.

The rearrangement links TRBV5-6 to TRBJ2-7; no reliable D call. This CDR3 region has 14 residues. V was shortened by 4 bases and J by 2 bases, with 13 bases between the two germline ends. Germline CDR1 is SGHDT and CDR2 is YYEEEE. CDR3 sequence (DNA): TGTGCCAGCAGCCTCCGTTATCGAGCCTACGAGCAGTACTTC. It codes for CASSLRYRAYEQYF.

The chain is built from TRBV18 and TRBJ1-2, with 7 bases identical to TRBD1. This CDR3 is built from 13 residues. Germline V gene data show CDR1 as KGHSH and CDR2 as LQKENI. With 8 bases clipped from V and 8 bases from J, the junction kept 11 bases outside the gene matches. The CDR3 DNA is TGTGCCAGCAAATTCGGGCAGGGGGAAGGCTACACCTTC. Translating gives CASKFGQGEGYTF.

This clone came up a few times. The chain carries TRBV7-8 and TRBJ2-3, with 8 positions matching TRBD2. Germline trimming cut 5 bases from V and 4 bases from J; bases unmatched to any gene: 2. Germline CDR1 SGHVS, CDR2 FQNEAQ. The CDR3 covers 13 residues. Written as DNA, the CDR3 is TGTGCCAGCAGCCTGACTAGCGCAGATACGCAGTATTTT. Its protein is CASSLTSADTQYF.

This clone showed up just once. The chain combines TRBV28 with TRBJ2-4; D is ambiguous. The ends were cut back, 6 bases at V and 0 bases at J, with 12 bases in the middle. The CDR3 has 15 residues. The V gene's germline CDR1 is MDHEN and CDR2 SYDVKM. CDR3 sequence reads: CASSLRSLAKNIQYF. The CDR3, as DNA: TGTGCCAGCAGCTTGAGATCCCTAGCCAAAAACATTCAGTACTTC.